Presented here are 3 T cell receptor beta chains from one specimen sequenced in a study of radiation and T cells in renal cell carcinoma. Time point noted: blood 4 weeks post-SBRT, at nephrectomy. Sample treatment: 15 Gy SBRT to primary tumor, nephrectomy 4 weeks later. Profiling relied on immunoSEQ multiplex PCR, and the TCRdb table lists in-frame clones only, not all of them. The profile shows 60,000 or so clones, over 60% of them singletons. The material was blood, obtained from a patient whose treatment included radiotherapy and nephrectomy. All receptors come from a man aged 55 to 70 with renal cell carcinoma.

J is TRBJ2-3 and V is TRBV10-3, with TRBD1 matching over 7 bases. The CDR3 is 16 residues long. Germline CDR1 is ENHRY and CDR2 is SYGVKD. With 0 bases clipped from V and 6 bases from J, the junction kept 9 bases outside the gene matches. The CDR3 sequence: CAISESTGRKWDTQYF. The DNA for the CDR3 is TGTGCCATCAGTGAGTCGACAGGGCGTAAATGGGATACGCAGTATTTT.

The chain couples TRBV5-6 to TRBJ2-7; 8 bases map to TRBD1. Unmatched junction bases numbered 3, after V lost 2 bases and J lost 2 bases. The CDR3 spans 14 residues. Germline V lookup: CDR1 SGHDT, CDR2 YYEEEE. The CDR3 DNA sequence: TGTGCCAGCAGCTTCGACAGGGGCCCCTACGAGCAGTACTTC. The encoded protein is CASSFDRGPYEQYF.

The chain links TRBV27 to TRBJ1-1; D is unresolved. CDR1 MNHEY and CDR2 SMNVEV come from the germline V gene (reference sequence). This CDR3 spans 13 amino acids. Trimming cost V 3 bases and J 2 bases, with 7 bases left between them. In DNA form, the CDR3 reads TGTGCCAGCAGTTTCGGGAGTAACACTGAAGCTTTCTTT. Amino acids: CASSFGSNTEAFF.